This T cell receptor beta chain was observed in a study of blood T cell repertoires in COVID-19. About the research overall: Samples of COVID-19 (acute and convalescent) were obtained from the United States, Italy and Spain. The analysed material was cDNA or gDNA that came from T cells, B-cell-depleted T cells, or PBMCs.

The CDR3 loop spans 14 amino acids. Losses at the gene ends were 5 bases for V and 2 bases for J; bases not matched to a gene: 3. CDR1 MDHEN and CDR2 SYDVKM come from the germline V gene. Per the study methods: Scientists estimated how many nucleated cells there were by amplifying reference gene primers. Produced via immunoSEQ multiplex PCR; TCRdb's table is partial and in-frame only. V, J and clone size reflect that table, while D and trimming were determined from the DNA. The table shows approximately 59,000 clones, with about 83% occurring only once. The sequenced sample was peripheral blood. The rearrangement uses TRBV28 and TRBJ1-2; 9 bases map to TRBD1. The receptor comes from a woman older than 75 with acute or convalescent COVID-19. As DNA, the CDR3 is TGTGCCAGCAGTACCGGGACAGGGAACTATGGCTACACCTTC. Translated: CASSTGTGNYGYTF.